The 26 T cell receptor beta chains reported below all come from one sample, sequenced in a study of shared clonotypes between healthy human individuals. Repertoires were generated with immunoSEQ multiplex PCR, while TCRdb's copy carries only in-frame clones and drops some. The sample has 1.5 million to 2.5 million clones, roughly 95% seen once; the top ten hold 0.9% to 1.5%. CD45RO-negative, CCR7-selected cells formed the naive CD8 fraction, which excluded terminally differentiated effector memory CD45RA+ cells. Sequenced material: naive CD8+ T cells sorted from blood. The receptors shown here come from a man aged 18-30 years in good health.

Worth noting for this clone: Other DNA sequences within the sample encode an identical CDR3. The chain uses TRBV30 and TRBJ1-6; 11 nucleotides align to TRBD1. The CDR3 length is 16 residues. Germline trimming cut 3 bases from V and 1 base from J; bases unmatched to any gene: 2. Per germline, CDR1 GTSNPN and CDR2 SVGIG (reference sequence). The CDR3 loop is CAWSGQGASYNSPLHF. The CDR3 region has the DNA TGTGCCTGGAGCGGACAGGGGGCGTCCTATAATTCACCCCTCCACTTT.

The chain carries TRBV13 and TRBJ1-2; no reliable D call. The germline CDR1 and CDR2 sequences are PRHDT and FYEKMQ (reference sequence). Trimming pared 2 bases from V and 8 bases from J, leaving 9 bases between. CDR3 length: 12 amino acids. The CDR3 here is CASSLQFNGYTF. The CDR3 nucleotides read TGTGCCAGCAGCTTACAATTCAACGGCTACACCTTC.

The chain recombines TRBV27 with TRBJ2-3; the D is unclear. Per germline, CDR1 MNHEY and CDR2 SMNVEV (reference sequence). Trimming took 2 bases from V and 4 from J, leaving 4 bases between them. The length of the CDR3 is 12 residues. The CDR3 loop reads CASSLDSDTQYF. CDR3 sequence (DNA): TGTGCCAGCAGTTTAGATTCAGATACGCAGTATTTT.

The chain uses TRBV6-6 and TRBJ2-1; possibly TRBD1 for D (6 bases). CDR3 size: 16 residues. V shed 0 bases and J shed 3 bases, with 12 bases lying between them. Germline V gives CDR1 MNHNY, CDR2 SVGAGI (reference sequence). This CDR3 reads CASSYSSQGHYNEQFF. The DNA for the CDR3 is TGTGCCAGCAGTTACTCGAGTCAGGGGCACTACAATGAGCAGTTCTTC.

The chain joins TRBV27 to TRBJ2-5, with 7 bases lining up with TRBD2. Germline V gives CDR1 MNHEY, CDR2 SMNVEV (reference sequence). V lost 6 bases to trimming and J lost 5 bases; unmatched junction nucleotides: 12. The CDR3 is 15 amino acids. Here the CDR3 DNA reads TGTGCCAGCAGAGCCGGGACTACGGAGAGGGAGACCCAGTACTTC. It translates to CASRAGTTERETQYF.

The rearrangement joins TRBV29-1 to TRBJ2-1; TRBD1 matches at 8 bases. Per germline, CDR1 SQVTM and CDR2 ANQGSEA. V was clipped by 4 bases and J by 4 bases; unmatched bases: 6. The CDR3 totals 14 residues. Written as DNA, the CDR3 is TGCAGCGTTGGGGAGCAGGGGGCTTACAATGAGCAGTTCTTC. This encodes CSVGEQGAYNEQFF.

The CDR3 spells CASSEKALGTEAFF. In nucleotides, the CDR3 is TGCGCCAGCAGTGAGAAAGCATTGGGAACTGAAGCTTTCTTT. The J gene is TRBJ1-1, the V gene TRBV10-1, with D uncertain. V lost 2 bases and J 5 bases, leaving 12 bases between the germline ends. Germline CDR1 and CDR2: WNHNN and SYGVQD (reference sequence). This CDR3 region has 14 residues.

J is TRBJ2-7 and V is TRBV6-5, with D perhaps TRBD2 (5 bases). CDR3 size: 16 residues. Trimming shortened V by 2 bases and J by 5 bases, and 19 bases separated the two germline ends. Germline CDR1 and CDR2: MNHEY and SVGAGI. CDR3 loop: CASSYRKLDRGHEQYF. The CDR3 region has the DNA TGTGCCAGCAGTTACCGGAAGCTAGACCGAGGGCACGAGCAGTACTTC.

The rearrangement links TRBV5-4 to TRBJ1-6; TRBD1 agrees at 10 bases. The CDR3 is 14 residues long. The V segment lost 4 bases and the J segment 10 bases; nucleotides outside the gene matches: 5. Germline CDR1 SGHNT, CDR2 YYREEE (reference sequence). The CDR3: CASSDDRGRSPLHF. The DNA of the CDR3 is TGTGCCAGCAGCGACGACAGGGGGCGATCACCCCTCCACTTT.

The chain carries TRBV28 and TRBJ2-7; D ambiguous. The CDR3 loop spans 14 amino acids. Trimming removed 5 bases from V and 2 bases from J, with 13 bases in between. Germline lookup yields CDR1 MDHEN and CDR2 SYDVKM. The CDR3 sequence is CASSPGRIAYEQYF. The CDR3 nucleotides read TGTGCCAGCAGTCCCGGACGGATTGCCTACGAGCAGTACTTC.

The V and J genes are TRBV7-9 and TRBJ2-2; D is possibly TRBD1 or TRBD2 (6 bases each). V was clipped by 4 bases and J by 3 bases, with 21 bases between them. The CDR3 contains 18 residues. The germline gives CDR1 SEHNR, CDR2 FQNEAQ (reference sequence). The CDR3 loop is CASSSPSGDRRDTGELFF. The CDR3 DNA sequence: TGTGCCAGCAGCTCCCCTAGTGGCGACAGGAGGGACACCGGGGAGCTGTTTTTT. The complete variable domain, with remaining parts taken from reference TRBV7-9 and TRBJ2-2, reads DTGVSQNPRHKITKRGQNVTFRCDPISEHNRLYWYRQTLGQGPEFLTYFQNEAQLEKSRLLSDRFSAERPKGSFSTLEIQRTEQGDSAMYLCASSSPSGDRRDTGELFFGEGSRLTVL.

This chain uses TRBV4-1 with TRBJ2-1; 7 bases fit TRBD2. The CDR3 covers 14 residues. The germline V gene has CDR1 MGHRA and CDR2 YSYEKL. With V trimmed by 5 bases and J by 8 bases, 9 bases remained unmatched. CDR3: CASSYGEGWDEQFF. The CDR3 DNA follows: TGCGCCAGCAGCTACGGGGAGGGTTGGGATGAGCAGTTCTTC.

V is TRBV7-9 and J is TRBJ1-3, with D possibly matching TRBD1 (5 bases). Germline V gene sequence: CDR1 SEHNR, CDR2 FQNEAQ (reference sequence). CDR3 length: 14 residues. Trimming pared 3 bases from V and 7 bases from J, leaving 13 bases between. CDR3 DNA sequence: TGTGCCAGCAGCTTTATTCAGTGGGGCAACACCATATATTTT. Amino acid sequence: CASSFIQWGNTIYF.

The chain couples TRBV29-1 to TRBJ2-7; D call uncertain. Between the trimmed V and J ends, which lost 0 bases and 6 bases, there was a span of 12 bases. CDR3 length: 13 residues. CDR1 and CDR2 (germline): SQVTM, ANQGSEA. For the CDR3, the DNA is TGCAGCGTTGAAGATAGATATCCGGGCGAGCAGTACTTC. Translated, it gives CSVEDRYPGEQYF.

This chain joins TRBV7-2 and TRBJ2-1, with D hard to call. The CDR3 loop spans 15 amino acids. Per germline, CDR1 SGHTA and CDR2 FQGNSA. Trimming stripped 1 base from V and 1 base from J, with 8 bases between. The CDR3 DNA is TGTGCCAGCAGCTTAGGGCAGATATCCTACAATGAGCAGTTCTTC. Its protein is CASSLGQISYNEQFF.

The DNA of the CDR3 is TGTGCCAGCAGCGTAGGGCAGGAACACTCCTACGAGCAGTACTTC. Encoded protein: CASSVGQEHSYEQYF. The chain has TRBV9 and TRBJ2-7; no clear D. Per the germline V gene, CDR1 is SGDLS and CDR2 is YYNGEE. V lost 0 bases to trimming and J lost 0 bases, with 10 bases between them. The CDR3 consists of 15 residues.

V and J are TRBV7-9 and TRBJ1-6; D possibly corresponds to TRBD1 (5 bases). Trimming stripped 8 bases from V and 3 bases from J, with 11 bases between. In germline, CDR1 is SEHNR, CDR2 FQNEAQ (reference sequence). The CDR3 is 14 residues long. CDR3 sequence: CASAGGDYNSPLHF. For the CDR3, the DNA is TGTGCCAGCGCGGGGGGGGACTATAATTCACCCCTCCACTTT.

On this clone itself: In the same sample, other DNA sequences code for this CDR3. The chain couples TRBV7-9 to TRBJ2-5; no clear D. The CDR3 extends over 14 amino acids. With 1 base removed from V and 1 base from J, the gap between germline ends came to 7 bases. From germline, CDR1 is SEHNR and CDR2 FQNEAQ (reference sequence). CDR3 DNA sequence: TGTGCCAGCAGCTTAGTGTCAGGCCAAGAGACCCAGTACTTC. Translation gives CASSLVSGQETQYF.

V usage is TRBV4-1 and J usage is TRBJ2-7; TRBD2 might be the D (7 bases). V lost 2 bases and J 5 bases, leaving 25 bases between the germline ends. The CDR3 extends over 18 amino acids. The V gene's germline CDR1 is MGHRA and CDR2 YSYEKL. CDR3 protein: CASSQKGGAGAVMHEQYF. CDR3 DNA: TGCGCCAGCAGCCAAAAGGGGGGGGCCGGGGCGGTAATGCACGAGCAGTACTTC.

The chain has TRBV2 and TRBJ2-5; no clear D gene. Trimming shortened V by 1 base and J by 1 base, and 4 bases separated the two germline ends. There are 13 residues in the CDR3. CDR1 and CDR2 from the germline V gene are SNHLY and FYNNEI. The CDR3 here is CASSEDFQETQYF. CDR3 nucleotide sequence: TGTGCCAGCAGTGAAGACTTCCAAGAGACCCAGTACTTC.

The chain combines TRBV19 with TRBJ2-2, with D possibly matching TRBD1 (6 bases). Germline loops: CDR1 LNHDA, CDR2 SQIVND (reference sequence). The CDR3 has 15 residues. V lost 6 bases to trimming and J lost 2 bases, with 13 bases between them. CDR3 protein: CASSPGTINTGELFF. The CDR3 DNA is TGTGCCAGTAGCCCCGGGACAATTAACACCGGGGAGCTGTTTTTT.

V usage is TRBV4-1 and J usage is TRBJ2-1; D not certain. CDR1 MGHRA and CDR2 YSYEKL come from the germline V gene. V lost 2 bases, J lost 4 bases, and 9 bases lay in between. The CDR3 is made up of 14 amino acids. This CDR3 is CASSQSTDYNEQFF. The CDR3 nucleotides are TGCGCCAGCAGCCAATCGACGGATTACAATGAGCAGTTCTTC.

CDR3 nucleotide sequence: TGCGCCAGCAGCCAAGATAAAGGGTCGGTAGATACGCAGTATTTT. It is translated as CASSQDKGSVDTQYF. The chain couples TRBV4-1 to TRBJ2-3; D ambiguous. Germline V gene data show CDR1 as MGHRA and CDR2 as YSYEKL. This CDR3 spans 15 amino acids. The V end lost 0 bases, the J end lost 5 bases, and 12 bases lay between the germline ends.

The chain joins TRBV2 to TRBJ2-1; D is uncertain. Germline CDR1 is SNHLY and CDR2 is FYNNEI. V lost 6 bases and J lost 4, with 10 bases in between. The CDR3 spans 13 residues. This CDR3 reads CASSRRNYNEQFF. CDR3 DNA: TGTGCCAGCAGCCGCAGGAATTACAATGAGCAGTTCTTC.

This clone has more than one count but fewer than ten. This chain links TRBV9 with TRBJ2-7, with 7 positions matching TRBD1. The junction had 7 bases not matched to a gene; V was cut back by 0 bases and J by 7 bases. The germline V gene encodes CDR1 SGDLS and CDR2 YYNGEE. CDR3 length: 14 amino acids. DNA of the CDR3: TGTGCCAGCAGCGTAGAGGAAGGGGGCTGGGAGCAGTACTTC. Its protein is CASSVEEGGWEQYF.

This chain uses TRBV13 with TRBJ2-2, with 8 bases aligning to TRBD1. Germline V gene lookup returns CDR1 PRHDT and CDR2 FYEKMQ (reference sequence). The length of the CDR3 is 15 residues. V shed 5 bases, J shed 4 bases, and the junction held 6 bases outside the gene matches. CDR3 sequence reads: CASSPGQELTGELFF. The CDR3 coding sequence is TGTGCCAGCAGCCCGGGACAGGAGCTCACCGGGGAGCTGTTTTTT.